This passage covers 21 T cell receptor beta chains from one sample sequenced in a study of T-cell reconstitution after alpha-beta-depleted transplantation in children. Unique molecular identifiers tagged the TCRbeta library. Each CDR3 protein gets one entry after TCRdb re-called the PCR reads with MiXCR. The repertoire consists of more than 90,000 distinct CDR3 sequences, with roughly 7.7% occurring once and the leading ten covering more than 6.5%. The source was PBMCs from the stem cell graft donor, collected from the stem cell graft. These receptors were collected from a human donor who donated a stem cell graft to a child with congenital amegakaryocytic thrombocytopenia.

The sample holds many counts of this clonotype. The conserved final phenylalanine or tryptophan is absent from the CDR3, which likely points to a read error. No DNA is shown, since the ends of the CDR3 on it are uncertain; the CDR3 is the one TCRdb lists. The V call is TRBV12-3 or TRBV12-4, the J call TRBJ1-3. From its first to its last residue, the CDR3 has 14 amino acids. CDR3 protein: CASSLYDPSVSFSG.

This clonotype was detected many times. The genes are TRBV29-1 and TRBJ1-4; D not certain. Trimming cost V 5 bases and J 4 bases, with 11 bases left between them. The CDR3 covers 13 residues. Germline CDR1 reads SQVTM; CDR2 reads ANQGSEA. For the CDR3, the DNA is TGCAGCGTTTTGCTGAGTGGTAATGAAAAACTGTTTTTT. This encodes CSVLLSGNEKLFF.

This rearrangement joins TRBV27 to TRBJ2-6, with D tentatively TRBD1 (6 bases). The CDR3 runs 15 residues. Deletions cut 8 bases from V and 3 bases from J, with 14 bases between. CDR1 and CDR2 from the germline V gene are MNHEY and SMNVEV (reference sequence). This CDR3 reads CASSDSPVGANVLTF. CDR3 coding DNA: TGTGCCAGCTCGGACAGCCCCGTTGGGGCCAACGTCCTGACTTTC.

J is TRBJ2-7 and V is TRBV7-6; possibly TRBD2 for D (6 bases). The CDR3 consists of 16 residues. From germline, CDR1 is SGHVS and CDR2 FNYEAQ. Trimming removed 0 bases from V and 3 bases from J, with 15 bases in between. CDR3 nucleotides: TGTGCCAGCAGCTTAGCGGTCGCAGAGGAGGGCTACGAGCAGTACTTC. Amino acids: CASSLAVAEEGYEQYF.

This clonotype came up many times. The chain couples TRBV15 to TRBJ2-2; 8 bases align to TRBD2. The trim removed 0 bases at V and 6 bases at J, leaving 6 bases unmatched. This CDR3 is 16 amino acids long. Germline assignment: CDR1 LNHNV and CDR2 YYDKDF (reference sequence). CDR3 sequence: CATSRDGTRRAGELFF. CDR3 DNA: TGTGCCACCAGCAGAGATGGGACTAGGAGGGCCGGGGAGCTGTTTTTT.

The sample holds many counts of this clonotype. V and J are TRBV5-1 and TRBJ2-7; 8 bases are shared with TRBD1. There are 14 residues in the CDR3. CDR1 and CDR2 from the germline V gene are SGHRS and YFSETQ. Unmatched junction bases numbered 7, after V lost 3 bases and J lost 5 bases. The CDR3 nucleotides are TGCGCCAGCAGCTCAAGGACAGGGCGGGACGAGCAGTACTTC. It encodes CASSSRTGRDEQYF.

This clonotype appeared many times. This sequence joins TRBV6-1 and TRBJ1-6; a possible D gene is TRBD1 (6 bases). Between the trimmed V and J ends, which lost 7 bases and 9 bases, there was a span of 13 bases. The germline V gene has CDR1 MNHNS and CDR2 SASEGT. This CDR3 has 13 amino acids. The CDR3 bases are TGTGCCAGCACGACAGGACCGGTTTCACCCCTCCACTTT. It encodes CASTTGPVSPLHF.

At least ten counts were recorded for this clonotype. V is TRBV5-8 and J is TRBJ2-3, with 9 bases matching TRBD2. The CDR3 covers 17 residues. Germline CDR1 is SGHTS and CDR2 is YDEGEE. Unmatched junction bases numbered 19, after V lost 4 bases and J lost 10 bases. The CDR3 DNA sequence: TGTGCCAGCAGCCCGGGACTAGCTACCGCACAGGGGCCCGCGCAGTATTTT. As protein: CASSPGLATAQGPAQYF.

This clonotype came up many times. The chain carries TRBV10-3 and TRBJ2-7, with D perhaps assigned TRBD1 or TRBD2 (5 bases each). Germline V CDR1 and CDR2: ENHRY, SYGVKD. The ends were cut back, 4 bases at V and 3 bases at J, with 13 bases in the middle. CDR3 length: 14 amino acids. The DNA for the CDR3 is TGTGCCATCAGTGGCCGGGACGGGATCTACGAGCAGTACTTC. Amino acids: CAISGRDGIYEQYF.

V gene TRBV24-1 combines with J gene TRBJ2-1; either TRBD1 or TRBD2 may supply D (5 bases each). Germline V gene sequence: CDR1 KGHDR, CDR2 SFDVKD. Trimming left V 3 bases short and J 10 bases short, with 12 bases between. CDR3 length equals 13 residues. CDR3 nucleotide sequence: TGTGCCACCAGTGATGGGACCCTCTGGGAGCAGTTCTTC. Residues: CATSDGTLWEQFF.

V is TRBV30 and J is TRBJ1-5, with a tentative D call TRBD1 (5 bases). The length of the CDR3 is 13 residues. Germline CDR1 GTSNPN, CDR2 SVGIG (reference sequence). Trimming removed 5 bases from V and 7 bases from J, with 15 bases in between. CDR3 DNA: TGTGCCTGGCAACAGAACGGGGGACAGCCCCAGCATTTT. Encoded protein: CAWQQNGGQPQHF.

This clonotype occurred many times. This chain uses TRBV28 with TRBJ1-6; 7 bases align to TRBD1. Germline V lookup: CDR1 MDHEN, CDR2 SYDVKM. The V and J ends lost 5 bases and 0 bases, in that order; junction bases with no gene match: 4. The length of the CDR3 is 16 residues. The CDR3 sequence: CASSPGGASYNSPLHF. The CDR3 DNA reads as TGTGCCAGCAGTCCAGGGGGGGCCTCCTATAATTCACCCCTCCACTTT.

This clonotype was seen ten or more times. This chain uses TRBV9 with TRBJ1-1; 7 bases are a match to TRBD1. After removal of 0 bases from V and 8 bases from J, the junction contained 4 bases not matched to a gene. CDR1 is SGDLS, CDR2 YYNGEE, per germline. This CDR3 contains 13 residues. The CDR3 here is CASSVGTGAEAFF. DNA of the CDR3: TGTGCCAGCAGCGTAGGGACAGGAGCAGAAGCTTTCTTT.

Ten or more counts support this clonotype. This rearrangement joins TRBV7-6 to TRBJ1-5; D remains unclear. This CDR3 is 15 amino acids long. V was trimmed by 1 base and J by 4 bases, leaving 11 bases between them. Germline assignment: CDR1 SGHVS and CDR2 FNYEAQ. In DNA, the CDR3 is TGTGCCAGCAGCTTAGATGACGGACTAAATCAGCCCCAGCATTTT. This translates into CASSLDDGLNQPQHF.

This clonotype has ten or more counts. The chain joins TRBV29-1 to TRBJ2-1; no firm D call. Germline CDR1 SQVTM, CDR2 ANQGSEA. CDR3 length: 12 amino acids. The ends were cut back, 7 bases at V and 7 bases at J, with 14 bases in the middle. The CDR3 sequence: CSARWFFNEQFF. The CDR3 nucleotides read TGCAGCGCCAGATGGTTTTTTAATGAGCAGTTCTTC.

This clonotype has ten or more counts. The CDR3 protein is CSARDPLTSNQPQHF. CDR3 nucleotide sequence: TGCAGTGCTAGAGATCCGTTAACTAGCAATCAGCCCCAGCATTTT. V is TRBV20-1 and J is TRBJ1-5; the D is unclear. Trimming removed 0 bases from V and 0 bases from J, with 9 bases in between. The CDR3 runs 15 residues. Germline CDR1 is DFQATT and CDR2 is SNEGSKA (reference sequence).

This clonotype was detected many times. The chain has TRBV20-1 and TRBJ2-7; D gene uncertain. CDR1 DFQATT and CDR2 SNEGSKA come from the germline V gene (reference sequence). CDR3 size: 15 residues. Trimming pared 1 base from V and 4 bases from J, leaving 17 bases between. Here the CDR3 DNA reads TGCAGTGCTAGAGTCGCGCTTCAAATGGGGTACGAGCAGTACTTC. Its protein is CSARVALQMGYEQYF.

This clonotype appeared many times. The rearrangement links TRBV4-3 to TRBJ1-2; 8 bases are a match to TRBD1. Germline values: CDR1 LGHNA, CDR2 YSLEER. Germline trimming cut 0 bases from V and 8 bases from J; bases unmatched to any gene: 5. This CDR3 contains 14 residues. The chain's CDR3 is CASSQEYRGEGYTF. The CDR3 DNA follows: TGCGCCAGCAGCCAAGAATACAGGGGGGAGGGCTACACCTTC.

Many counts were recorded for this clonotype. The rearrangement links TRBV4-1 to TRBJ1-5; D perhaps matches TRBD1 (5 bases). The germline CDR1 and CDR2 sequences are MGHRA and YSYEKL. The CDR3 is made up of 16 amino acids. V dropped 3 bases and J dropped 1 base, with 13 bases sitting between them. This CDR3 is CASSQQGADSNQPQHF. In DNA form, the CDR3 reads TGCGCCAGCAGCCAGCAAGGGGCGGACAGCAATCAGCCCCAGCATTTT.

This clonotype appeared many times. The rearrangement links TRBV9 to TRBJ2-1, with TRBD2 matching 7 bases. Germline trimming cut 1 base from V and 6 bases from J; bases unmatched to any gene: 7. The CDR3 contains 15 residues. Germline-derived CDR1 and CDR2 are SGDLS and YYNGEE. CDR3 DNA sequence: TGTGCCAGCAGCGTAAGCGGGAATACGGTCAATGAGCAGTTCTTC. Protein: CASSVSGNTVNEQFF. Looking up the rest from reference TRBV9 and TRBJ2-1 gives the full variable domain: DSGVTQTPKHLITATGQRVTLRCSPRSGDLSVYWYQQSLDQGLQFLIQYYNGEERAKGNILERFSAQQFPDLHSELNLSSLELGDSALYFCASSVSGNTVNEQFFGPGTRLTVL.

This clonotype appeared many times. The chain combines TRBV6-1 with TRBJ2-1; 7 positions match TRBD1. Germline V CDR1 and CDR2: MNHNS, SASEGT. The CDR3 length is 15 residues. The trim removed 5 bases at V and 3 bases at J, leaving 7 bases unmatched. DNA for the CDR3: TGTGCCAGCAGTCGGGACAGAGAATTCTACAATGAGCAGTTCTTC. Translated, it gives CASSRDREFYNEQFF.